The clone carrying this T cell receptor beta chain came up a few times. The antigen is undetermined. The data originate from a study of cytomegalovirus exposure and HLA in healthy donors. About the research overall: Among the approximately 400 genotyped donors, approximately 82% were placed in the Caucasian-associated ancestry cluster.

The PCR made use of 60 Vbeta and 13 Jbeta primers. The method was immunoSEQ multiplex PCR; TCRdb's version includes in-frame clones alone and lacks a portion of them. The sample carries approximately 170,000 clones, about 63% recorded once. Nominal health characterized the donors when sampled, though unrecorded immune exposures were likely. J gave up 8 bases and V 2 bases, and 4 bases lay outside the gene matches. Germline-derived CDR1 and CDR2 are MGHDK and SYGVNS. The CDR3 is made up of 15 amino acids. General study findings and limits: Association of a missense DCLRE1C variant with TCR beta V- and J-gene trimming was reported in a later analysis.

This sequence joins TRBV25-1 and TRBJ2-1; 12 nucleotides match TRBD2. The source of this sequence is a woman in her 40s in good health and CMV-seropositive. Sequenced: PBMCs. Here the CDR3 reads CASSETLAGGYEQFF. As DNA, the CDR3 is TGTGCCAGCAGTGAAACCCTAGCGGGAGGGTATGAGCAGTTCTTC.